Below are 5 T cell receptor beta chains sequenced from a single sample in a study of post-analysis software for immune sequencing data. Findings and limits, study-wide: With TRBV5-6, TRBV5-1 and TRBV20-1 included, about five TRBV segments were more frequent in patients than in controls.

Tagging with unique molecular identifiers was a feature of the TCR beta cDNA libraries. TCRdb recomputed calls from the PCR reads with MiXCR, one row per CDR3 protein. The table records about 210,000 distinct CDR3 sequences, approximately 29% of them present only once. These receptors' antigens are unknown. Sequenced: blood. The receptors come from a girl aged 2-17 years with multiple sclerosis.

This chain connects TRBV7-8 to TRBJ2-1; a possible D gene is TRBD1 (5 bases). Trimming removed 5 bases from V and 4 bases from J, with 9 bases in between. The germline V gene has CDR1 SGHVS and CDR2 FQNEAQ. The length of the CDR3 is 13 residues. The CDR3 DNA reads TGTGCCAGCAGCCGGACAAGGTACAATGAGCAGTTCTTC. It specifies CASSRTRYNEQFF.

This clonotype was recorded a few times. The chain joins TRBV27 to TRBJ2-3; D not certain. In germline, CDR1 is MNHEY, CDR2 SMNVEV (reference sequence). CDR3 length: 14 residues. Between the trimmed V and J ends, which lost 2 bases and 5 bases, there was a span of 11 bases. CDR3 loop: CASSLGRTRDTQYF. CDR3 DNA: TGTGCCAGCAGTTTAGGTCGGACCCGAGATACGCAGTATTTT.

This clonotype was counted at least ten times. This rearrangement joins TRBV2 to TRBJ2-7; D tentatively reads TRBD1 or TRBD2 (5 bases each). The V end was cut by 11 bases, the J end by 5 bases, with 19 bases between. From germline, CDR1 is SNHLY and CDR2 FYNNEI. The CDR3 is made up of 13 amino acids. Here the CDR3 DNA reads TGTGCCGCCGTGGGGGAAAGGACCAACGAGCAGTACTTC. It yields the protein CAAVGERTNEQYF.

This chain links TRBV5-1 with TRBJ2-2, with 10 bases fitting TRBD1. The CDR3 contains 17 residues. Germline trimming cut 7 bases from V and 3 bases from J; bases unmatched to any gene: 12. The germline V gene encodes CDR1 SGHRS and CDR2 YFSETQ. In nucleotides, the CDR3 is TGCGCCAGCCATCGACCGGCAGGACAGGGGGACACCGGGGAGCTGTTTTTT. This codes for CASHRPAGQGDTGELFF.

This clonotype was counted ten times or more. The rearrangement joins TRBV20-1 to TRBJ2-7, with TRBD2 matching over 11 bases. The CDR3 totals 15 residues. Germline lookup yields CDR1 DFQATT and CDR2 SNEGSKA (reference sequence). J gave up 2 bases and V 0 bases, and 3 bases lay outside the gene matches. CDR3 protein: CSARDETSGTYEQYF. Here the CDR3 DNA reads TGCAGTGCTAGAGATGAGACTAGCGGGACCTACGAGCAGTACTTC.